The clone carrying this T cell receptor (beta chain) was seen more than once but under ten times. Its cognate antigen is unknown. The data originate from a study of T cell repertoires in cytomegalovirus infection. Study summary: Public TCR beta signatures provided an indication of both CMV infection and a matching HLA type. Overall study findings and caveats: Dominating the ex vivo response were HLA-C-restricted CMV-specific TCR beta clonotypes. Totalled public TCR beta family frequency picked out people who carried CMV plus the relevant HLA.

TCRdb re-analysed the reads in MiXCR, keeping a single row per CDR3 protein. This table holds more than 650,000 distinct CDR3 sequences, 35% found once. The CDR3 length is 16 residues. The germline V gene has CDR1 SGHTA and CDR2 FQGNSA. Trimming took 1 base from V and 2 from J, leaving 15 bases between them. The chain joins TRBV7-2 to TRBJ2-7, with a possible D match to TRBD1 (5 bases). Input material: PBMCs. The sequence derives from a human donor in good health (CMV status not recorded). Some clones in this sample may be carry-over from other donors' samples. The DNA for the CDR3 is TGTGCCAGCAGCTTAGGTTGGGGCAGGGCCGCCTACGAGCAGTACTTC. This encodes CASSLGWGRAAYEQYF.